The 29 T cell receptor beta chains presented below share a single source sample, sequenced in a study of CD4 T cells in relation to SARS-CoV-2 and coronaviruses (dated by TCRdb to the early 2020s). Their antigen targets remain unknown. Receptors were amplified or captured by the immunoSEQ multiplex PCR assay. TCRdb took over this immuneACCESS table, retaining in-frame rearrangements with V and J assigned. Such tables are incomplete; in checked studies, under half of the missing clones stem from an unresolved V gene, and the remainder is unexplained. The sample table contains approximately 43,000 clones; only one count was recorded for approximately 84% of them. Roughly 1.2% of the sample comes from the top ten. The sample consisted of naive CD4+ T cells from PBMCs, cultured in vitro. This specimen's cell subset or site label, interpreted: naive CD4+ T cells isolated by negative enrichment. The receptors derive from an adult with COVID-19.

The chain uses TRBV7-9 and TRBJ2-1; 10 bases match TRBD2. The germline CDR1 and CDR2 sequences are SEHNR and FQNEAQ (reference sequence). This CDR3 spans 15 amino acids. Trimming removed 4 bases from V and 8 bases from J; junction bases left unmatched: 8. CDR3 loop: CASSYPGTSDDEQFF. The CDR3 DNA follows: TGTGCCAGCAGCTACCCCGGGACTAGCGACGATGAGCAGTTCTTC.

The chain uses TRBV28 and TRBJ2-2; unclear D gene. CDR3 length: 12 residues. CDR1 and CDR2 from the germline V gene are MDHEN and SYDVKM. V was trimmed by 2 bases and J by 7 bases, leaving 5 bases between them. The CDR3 DNA is TGTGCCAGCAGTTTAGTAATCGGGGAGCTGTTTTTT. It codes for CASSLVIGELFF.

The chain employs TRBV18 and TRBJ2-7; 7 bases align to TRBD2. Germline V gene lookup returns CDR1 KGHSH and CDR2 LQKENI. The CDR3 has 13 amino acids. Trimming removed 2 bases from V and 6 bases from J; junction bases left unmatched: 4. This CDR3 reads CASSPGGEGEQYF. The DNA for the CDR3 is TGTGCCAGCTCACCAGGAGGGGAGGGCGAGCAGTACTTC. The full variable domain, its missing parts supplied by reference TRBV18 and TRBJ2-7, is NAGVMQNPRHLVRRRGQEARLRCSPMKGHSHVYWYRQLPEEGLKFMVYLQKENIIDESGMPKERFSAEFPKEGPSILRIQQVVRGDSAAYFCASSPGGEGEQYFGPGTRLTVT.

CDR3: CATSRVKASGTRETDTQYF. CDR3 nucleotides: TGTGCCACCAGCAGAGTAAAGGCTAGCGGGACGCGAGAAACGGATACGCAGTATTTT. The V and J genes are TRBV15 and TRBJ2-3; TRBD2 matches at 9 bases. Germline CDR1 and CDR2: LNHNV and YYDKDF (reference sequence). V trimming: 1 base; J trimming: 6 bases; junction bases outside the gene matches: 17. The CDR3 totals 19 residues.

The chain joins TRBV2 to TRBJ2-1, with D hard to call. Trimming removed 4 bases at V and 9 bases at J, with 10 bases between. From germline, CDR1 is SNHLY and CDR2 FYNNEI. The CDR3 has 12 residues. CDR3 sequence (DNA): TGTGCCAGCAGTGTGGTTGACCGTGAGCAGTTCTTC. This encodes CASSVVDREQFF.

This clone appeared once. This chain joins TRBV7-9 and TRBJ2-3; 7 bases line up with TRBD1. The germline gives CDR1 SEHNR, CDR2 FQNEAQ (reference sequence). The CDR3 covers 15 residues. Trimming cost V 1 base and J 2 bases; bases outside gene matches: 3. CDR3 nucleotide sequence: TGTGCCAGCAGCTTAGTGGACAGGCCCACAGATACGCAGTATTTT. Its protein is CASSLVDRPTDTQYF.

The rearrangement uses TRBV6-4 and TRBJ2-1, with a possible D match to TRBD2 (6 bases). CDR3 size: 15 residues. Deletions cut 5 bases from V and 0 bases from J, with 11 bases between. The V gene's germline CDR1 is MRHNA and CDR2 SNTAGT. CDR3 protein: CASSWQGGSYNEQFF. The CDR3 nucleotides are TGTGCCAGCAGTTGGCAGGGAGGCTCCTACAATGAGCAGTTCTTC.

The chain has TRBV6-2 or TRBV6-3 and TRBJ2-7; the D gene is possibly TRBD1 (5 bases). The CDR3 is 13 amino acids. Trimming took 0 bases from V and 2 from J, leaving 5 bases between them. CDR1 and CDR2 (germline): MNHEY, SVGEGT. CDR3 in amino acids: CASSYSDTYEQYF. CDR3 nucleotides: TGTGCCAGCAGTTACTCGGACACCTACGAGCAGTACTTC.

This chain uses TRBV18 with TRBJ2-7; TRBD2 agrees at 9 bases. From germline, CDR1 is KGHSH and CDR2 LQKENI. J lost 0 bases, V lost 2 bases, and 5 bases had no gene match. This CDR3 comprises 16 residues. The DNA of the CDR3 is TGTGCCAGCTCACCAAATCCGACTAGCGGCTCCTACGAGCAGTACTTC. Amino acids: CASSPNPTSGSYEQYF. Full variable domain (rest looked up from reference TRBV18 and TRBJ2-7): NAGVMQNPRHLVRRRGQEARLRCSPMKGHSHVYWYRQLPEEGLKFMVYLQKENIIDESGMPKERFSAEFPKEGPSILRIQQVVRGDSAAYFCASSPNPTSGSYEQYFGPGTRLTVT.

This chain uses TRBV19 with TRBJ2-2, with 7 bases matching TRBD1. The J segment lost 3 bases and the V segment lost 5 bases, leaving 12 bases of the junction unmatched. From germline, CDR1 is LNHDA and CDR2 SQIVND (reference sequence). The CDR3 contains 17 residues. CDR3 residues: CASSAPSRGSDTGELFF. Here the CDR3 DNA reads TGTGCCAGTAGTGCCCCTTCCAGGGGGTCTGACACCGGGGAGCTGTTTTTT.

The J gene is TRBJ1-5, the V gene TRBV30; 10 bases agree with TRBD1. Per germline, CDR1 GTSNPN and CDR2 SVGIG (reference sequence). After removal of 1 base from V and 4 bases from J, the junction contained 4 bases not matched to a gene. CDR3 size: 15 residues. DNA of the CDR3: TGTGCCTGGAGTGGGGGACAGGGGATTAATCAGCCCCAGCATTTT. This sequence encodes CAWSGGQGINQPQHF. Full variable domain (outside the CDR3, taken from reference TRBV30 and TRBJ1-5): SQTIHQWPATLVQPVGSPLSLECTVEGTSNPNLYWYRQAAGRGLQLLFYSVGIGQISSEVPQNLSASRPQDRQFILSSKKLLLSDSGFYLCAWSGGQGINQPQHFGDGTRLSIL.

The rearrangement links TRBV18 to TRBJ2-5; 9 bases align to TRBD1. The trim removed 2 bases at V and 1 base at J, leaving 8 bases unmatched. The CDR3 is 17 residues long. CDR1 is KGHSH, CDR2 LQKENI, per germline. CDR3 nucleotide sequence: TGTGCCAGCTCACCATTGTTCGGACAGGGGACCCAAGAGACCCAGTACTTC. This codes for CASSPLFGQGTQETQYF.

The chain employs TRBV15 and TRBJ1-4, with a weak D call TRBD1 (6 bases). The CDR3 contains 17 residues. Germline V CDR1 and CDR2: LNHNV, YYDKDF (reference sequence). V lost 1 base to trimming and J lost 1 base, with 13 bases between them. As DNA, the CDR3 is TGTGCCACCAGCAGAGCAGGGGCCGGAGGAACTAATGAAAAACTGTTTTTT. Translation gives CATSRAGAGGTNEKLFF. Looking up the rest from reference TRBV15 and TRBJ1-4 gives the full variable domain: DAMVIQNPRYQVTQFGKPVTLSCSQTLNHNVMYWYQQKSSQAPKLLFHYYDKDFNNEADTPDNFQSRRPNTSFCFLDIRSPGLGDTAMYLCATSRAGAGGTNEKLFFGSGTQLSVL.

The chain employs TRBV6-5 and TRBJ1-2, with D hard to call. Germline CDR1 MNHEY, CDR2 SVGAGI. The CDR3 extends over 13 amino acids. Trimming removed 6 bases at V and 6 bases at J, with 14 bases between. The CDR3 is CASREPSRDGYTF. The CDR3 coding sequence is TGTGCCAGCAGAGAGCCCAGCCGGGATGGCTACACCTTC.

The chain couples TRBV5-1 to TRBJ2-1; 9 nucleotides agree with TRBD2. There are 17 residues in the CDR3. The germline V gene has CDR1 SGHRS and CDR2 YFSETQ. Germline trimming cut 3 bases from V and 8 bases from J; bases unmatched to any gene: 15. The CDR3 coding sequence is TGCGCCAGCAGCTCCGATCGGGCGCGGGAGGGCCGCGATGAGCAGTTCTTC. Its protein is CASSSDRAREGRDEQFF. The whole variable domain, remainder taken from reference TRBV5-1 and TRBJ2-1, is KAGVTQTPRYLIKTRGQQVTLSCSPISGHRSVSWYQQTPGQGLQFLFEYFSETQRNKGNFPGRFSGRQFSNSRSEMNVSTLELGDSALYLCASSSDRAREGRDEQFFGPGTRLTVL.

This chain joins TRBV19 and TRBJ2-1, with TRBD2 identical over 13 bases. This CDR3 is built from 15 residues. The trim removed 4 bases at V and 10 bases at J, leaving 7 bases unmatched. CDR1 and CDR2 (germline): LNHDA, SQIVND (reference sequence). The CDR3 nucleotides read TGTGCCAGTAGTACCCCGGGACTAGCGGGACCCGAGCAGTTCTTC. It codes for CASSTPGLAGPEQFF.

The V gene is TRBV28, the J gene TRBJ2-7, with D possibly matching TRBD1 (5 bases). The CDR3 consists of 13 residues. V was clipped by 6 bases and J by 0 bases, with 9 bases between them. CDR1 and CDR2 from the germline V gene are MDHEN and SYDVKM. CDR3 amino acids: CASRRQGSYEQYF. The DNA for the CDR3 is TGTGCCAGCAGGCGGCAGGGCTCCTACGAGCAGTACTTC.

This chain uses TRBV18 with TRBJ1-5; perhaps TRBD1 as D (6 bases). The CDR3 length is 15 residues. The germline gives CDR1 KGHSH, CDR2 LQKENI. Trimming cost V 1 base and J 6 bases, with 13 bases left between them. CDR3 sequence (DNA): TGTGCCAGCTCACCACTGGGCAGGGGCGCTCAGCCCCAGCATTTT. It translates to CASSPLGRGAQPQHF.

CDR3 protein: CASSPDGLDTEAFF. As DNA, the CDR3 is TGTGCCAGCAGCCCCGACGGGTTGGATACTGAAGCTTTCTTT. The J gene is TRBJ1-1, the V gene TRBV7-7; D not certain. CDR3 length: 14 residues. Germline assignment: CDR1 SSHAT and CDR2 FNYEAQ (reference sequence). Trimming pared 5 bases from V and 5 bases from J, leaving 15 bases between.

The V call is TRBV6-5, the J call TRBJ1-5, with a weak D call TRBD1 (5 bases). In germline, CDR1 is MNHEY, CDR2 SVGAGI. Trimming stripped 9 bases from V and 3 bases from J, with 15 bases between. The CDR3 consists of 14 residues. The DNA for the CDR3 is TGTGCCAGTCAAAGGGACCGGCACAATCAGCCCCAGCATTTT. Its translation is CASQRDRHNQPQHF.

The chain joins TRBV18 to TRBJ1-6; TRBD1 might be the D (6 bases). The CDR3 spans 16 residues. The germline V gene has CDR1 KGHSH and CDR2 LQKENI. The V gene lost 2 bases and the J gene lost 7 bases, with 15 bases spanning the gap. CDR3 DNA sequence: TGTGCCAGCTCACCAACCAGGGGATCTTTAAATTCACCCCTCCACTTT. It specifies CASSPTRGSLNSPLHF.

This sequence joins TRBV27 and TRBJ2-1; 12 positions match TRBD2. This CDR3 has 17 amino acids. Germline V CDR1 and CDR2: MNHEY, SMNVEV (reference sequence). V was clipped by 5 bases and J by 11 bases; unmatched bases: 16. Written as DNA, the CDR3 is TGTGCCAGCAGTCTGGCCTGGACGGAGACTAGCGGGGGACAGCAGTTCTTC. Translating gives CASSLAWTETSGGQQFF.

The gene calls are TRBV4-1 and TRBJ1-1; maybe TRBD1 (5 bases). The germline gives CDR1 MGHRA, CDR2 YSYEKL. V was trimmed by 0 bases and J by 3 bases, leaving 17 bases between them. The CDR3 is made up of 17 amino acids. The CDR3 region is CASSQEAGSGTHTEAFF. The CDR3 coding sequence is TGCGCCAGCAGCCAAGAGGCCGGGTCAGGGACCCACACTGAAGCTTTCTTT.

The chain employs TRBV2 and TRBJ2-2, with 10 positions matching TRBD1. With 8 bases clipped from V and 4 bases from J, the junction kept 7 bases outside the gene matches. The CDR3 runs to 15 residues. In germline, CDR1 is SNHLY, CDR2 FYNNEI. The CDR3 here is CASGRTGGSTGELFF. Written as DNA, the CDR3 is TGTGCCAGCGGGAGGACAGGGGGATCCACCGGGGAGCTGTTTTTT.

This clone was seen once. The chain uses TRBV4-1 and TRBJ1-1, with a tentative D call TRBD1 (5 bases). The germline V gene encodes CDR1 MGHRA and CDR2 YSYEKL. This CDR3 contains 11 residues. The ends were cut back, 5 bases at V and 11 bases at J, with 12 bases in the middle. CDR3 sequence reads: CASSTARDAFF. CDR3 DNA: TGCGCCAGCAGCACGGCACGGGACGCTTTCTTT.

The rearrangement links TRBV28 to TRBJ1-1; D not certain. The germline V gene encodes CDR1 MDHEN and CDR2 SYDVKM. This CDR3 region has 13 residues. V lost 5 bases, J lost 1 base, and 8 bases lay in between. The CDR3 DNA reads as TGTGCCAGCAGTCTCACGCCGAACACTGAAGCTTTCTTT. Translation: CASSLTPNTEAFF.

The V gene is TRBV7-3, the J gene TRBJ2-5, with unresolved D. Deletions cut 4 bases from V and 7 bases from J, with 13 bases between. Per germline, CDR1 SGHTA and CDR2 FQGTGA. CDR3 length: 13 residues. CDR3 amino acids: CASSYDLEGTQYF. CDR3 nucleotides: TGTGCCAGCAGCTATGACCTAGAAGGGACCCAGTACTTC.

The V and J genes are TRBV28 and TRBJ2-7; D might be TRBD1 (7 bases). The CDR3 sequence is 16 residues long. Trimming cost V 3 bases and J 1 base, with 16 bases left between them. Germline assignment: CDR1 MDHEN and CDR2 SYDVKM. Written as DNA, the CDR3 is TGTGCCAGCAGTTTTGAGCTGACAGGGACTTCCTACGAGCAGTACTTC. It specifies CASSFELTGTSYEQYF. The full variable domain, rest sourced from reference TRBV28 and TRBJ2-7, is DVKVTQSSRYLVKRTGEKVFLECVQDMDHENMFWYRQDPGLGLRLIYFSYDVKMKEKGDIPEGYSVSREKKERFSLILESASTNQTSMYLCASSFELTGTSYEQYFGPGTRLTVT.

The rearrangement joins TRBV2 to TRBJ2-7; TRBD2 agrees at 11 bases. The CDR3 covers 13 residues. CDR1 SNHLY and CDR2 FYNNEI come from the germline V gene. J gave up 5 bases and V 7 bases, and 4 bases lay outside the gene matches. The CDR3 region has the DNA TGTGCCAGCAATCCGACTAGCGGGAACGAGCAGTACTTC. Its protein product is CASNPTSGNEQYF.